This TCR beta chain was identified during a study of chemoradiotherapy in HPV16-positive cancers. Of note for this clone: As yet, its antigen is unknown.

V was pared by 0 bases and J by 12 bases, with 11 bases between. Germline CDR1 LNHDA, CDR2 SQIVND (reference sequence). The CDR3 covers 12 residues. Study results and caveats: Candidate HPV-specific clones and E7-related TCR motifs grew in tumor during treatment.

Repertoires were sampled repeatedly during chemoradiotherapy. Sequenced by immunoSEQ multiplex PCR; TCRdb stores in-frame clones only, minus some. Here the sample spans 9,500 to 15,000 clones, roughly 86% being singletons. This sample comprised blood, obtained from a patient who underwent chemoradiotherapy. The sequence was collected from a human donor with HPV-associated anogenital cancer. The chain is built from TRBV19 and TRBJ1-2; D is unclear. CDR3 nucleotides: TGTGCCAGTAGTATAGATCGAACGTTGCACACCTTC. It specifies CASSIDRTLHTF.